Shown below are 2 T cell receptor beta chains from a single sample sequenced in a study of blood T cell repertoires in COVID-19. Sequencing was performed with immunoSEQ multiplex PCR; in TCRdb, only in-frame clones are kept and a portion is missing. The sample shows about 55,000 clones, around 70% of them seen only once. Material for sequencing was peripheral blood. The receptors stem from a woman aged 70-85 years with acute or convalescent COVID-19.

This sequence joins TRBV19 and TRBJ1-1; 7 positions agree with TRBD1. Per germline, CDR1 LNHDA and CDR2 SQIVND (reference sequence). J gave up 4 bases and V 4 bases, and 9 bases lay outside the gene matches. There are 15 residues in the CDR3. CDR3 in DNA: TGTGCCAGTAGTAGGATTAGGGGGCAAGGCACTGAAGCTTTCTTT. Protein: CASSRIRGQGTEAFF. Filled out from reference TRBV19 and TRBJ1-1, the complete variable domain reads DGGITQSPKYLFRKEGQNVTLSCEQNLNHDAMYWYRQDPGQGLRLIYYSQIVNDFQKGDIAEGYSVSREKKESFPLTVTSAQKNPTAFYLCASSRIRGQGTEAFFGQGTRLTVV.

This clone was seen more than once but under ten times. V is TRBV29-1 and J is TRBJ1-1; no clear D gene. Germline lookup yields CDR1 SQVTM and CDR2 ANQGSEA. The CDR3 is made up of 15 amino acids. The germline V and J ends were trimmed by 4 bases and 0 bases, with 15 bases remaining between them. CDR3 sequence: CSVAQAGSMNTEAFF. CDR3 sequence (DNA): TGCAGCGTTGCTCAGGCAGGAAGCATGAACACTGAAGCTTTCTTT.